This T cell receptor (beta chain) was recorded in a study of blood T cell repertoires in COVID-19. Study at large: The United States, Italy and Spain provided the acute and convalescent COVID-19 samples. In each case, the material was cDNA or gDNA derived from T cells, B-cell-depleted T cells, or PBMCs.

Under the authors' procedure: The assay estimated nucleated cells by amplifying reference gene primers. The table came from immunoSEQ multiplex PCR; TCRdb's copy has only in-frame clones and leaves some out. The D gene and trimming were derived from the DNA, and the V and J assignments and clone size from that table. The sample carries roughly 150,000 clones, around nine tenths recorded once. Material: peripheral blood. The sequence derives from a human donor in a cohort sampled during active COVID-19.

CDR3 in DNA: TGTGCCAGTACCATGACGGGCGGGACCGGGGCCAACGTCCTGACTTTC. Translated: CASTMTGGTGANVLTF. The chain employs TRBV19 and TRBJ2-6; a weak D match, TRBD2 (6 bases). There are 16 residues in the CDR3. CDR1 LNHDA and CDR2 SQIVND come from the germline V gene (reference sequence). V shed 7 bases and J shed 4 bases, with 17 bases lying between them.